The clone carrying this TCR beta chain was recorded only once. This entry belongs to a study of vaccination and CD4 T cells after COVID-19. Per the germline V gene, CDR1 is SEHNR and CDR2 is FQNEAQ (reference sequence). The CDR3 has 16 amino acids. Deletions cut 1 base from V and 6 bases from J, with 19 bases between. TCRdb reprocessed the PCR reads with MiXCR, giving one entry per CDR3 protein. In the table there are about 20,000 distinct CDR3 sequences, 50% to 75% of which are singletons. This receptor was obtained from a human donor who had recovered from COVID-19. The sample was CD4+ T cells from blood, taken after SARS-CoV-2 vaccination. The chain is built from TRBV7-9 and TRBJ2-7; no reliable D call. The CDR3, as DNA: TGTGCCAGCAGCTTAGTATGGCGAGGCACGGCCAGCGAGCAGTACTTC. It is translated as CASSLVWRGTASEQYF.